Presented here are 17 T cell receptor beta chains from one specimen sequenced in a study of blood T cell repertoires in COVID-19. Repertoires were generated with immunoSEQ multiplex PCR, while TCRdb's copy carries only in-frame clones and drops some. This sample has a few hundred thousand clones; around 85% occur once, and the top ten carry roughly 3.7%. The sequenced sample was peripheral blood. These receptors all come from a woman under 30 with acute or convalescent COVID-19.

The CDR3 region has the DNA TGCGCCAGCAGCTTGTATTACAATGAGCAGTTCTTC. The encoded protein is CASSLYYNEQFF. This chain uses TRBV5-1 with TRBJ2-1, with D uncertain. The CDR3 has 12 amino acids. Germline V gene sequence: CDR1 SGHRS, CDR2 YFSETQ. V lost 1 base, J lost 4 bases, and 3 bases lay in between. Using reference TRBV5-1 and TRBJ2-1 for the parts outside the CDR3, the full variable domain is KAGVTQTPRYLIKTRGQQVTLSCSPISGHRSVSWYQQTPGQGLQFLFEYFSETQRNKGNFPGRFSGRQFSNSRSEMNVSTLELGDSALYLCASSLYYNEQFFGPGTRLTVL.

This clone was counted only a few times. The rearrangement joins TRBV7-3 to TRBJ2-7; the D gene is possibly TRBD1 (6 bases). CDR1 is SGHTA and CDR2 is FQGTGA in the germline V gene. The CDR3 runs to 15 residues. Trimming took 5 bases from V and 5 from J, leaving 19 bases between them. In DNA form, the CDR3 reads TGTGCCAGCAGCCCCAACCCAGGGGCGGCCCACGAGCAGTACTTC. This codes for CASSPNPGAAHEQYF.

This chain links TRBV6-1 with TRBJ1-5; TRBD1 aligns across 9 bases. The CDR3 is 17 amino acids. Per the germline V gene, CDR1 is MNHNS and CDR2 is SASEGT. V shed 4 bases and J 4 bases; nucleotides not matched to a gene: 11. The CDR3 reads CASSADRGLGGNQPQHF. In DNA form, the CDR3 reads TGTGCCAGCAGTGCGGACAGGGGACTCGGGGGGAATCAGCCCCAGCATTTT.

V usage is TRBV5-8 and J usage is TRBJ2-1; 7 nucleotides match TRBD1. This CDR3 contains 14 residues. The germline gives CDR1 SGHTS, CDR2 YDEGEE. With V trimmed by 5 bases and J by 4 bases, 6 bases remained unmatched. The CDR3 region is CASRIGQVYNEQFF. CDR3 DNA sequence: TGTGCCAGCAGAATAGGACAGGTTTACAATGAGCAGTTCTTC.

This chain uses TRBV6-4 with TRBJ2-6, with D perhaps TRBD1 (5 bases). Per germline, CDR1 MRHNA and CDR2 SNTAGT. CDR3 size: 17 residues. V was cut by 4 bases and J by 2 bases, with 15 bases left in between. The CDR3 sequence is CASSGSGLLAGANVLTF. The CDR3 DNA reads as TGTGCCAGCAGTGGGTCAGGGTTATTGGCTGGGGCCAACGTCCTGACTTTC.

This chain links TRBV28 with TRBJ1-6; 7 bases align to TRBD1. The CDR3 runs to 16 residues. Germline trimming cut 7 bases from V and 3 bases from J; bases unmatched to any gene: 9. From germline, CDR1 is MDHEN and CDR2 SYDVKM. CDR3 sequence (DNA): TGTGCCAGCACCTCCTCCGGGGACAGCTATAATTCACCCCTCCACTTT. Translating gives CASTSSGDSYNSPLHF.

The genes are TRBV28 and TRBJ2-5; 7 bases line up with TRBD2. Per germline, CDR1 MDHEN and CDR2 SYDVKM. V trimming: 8 bases; J trimming: 1 base; junction bases outside the gene matches: 4. The CDR3 runs 13 residues. CDR3 in amino acids: CASGSSGQETQYF. CDR3 in DNA: TGTGCCAGCGGATCTAGCGGCCAAGAGACCCAGTACTTC.

CDR3 region: CASSELEWTEAFF. In DNA form, the CDR3 reads TGTGCCAGCAGTGAATTGGAGTGGACTGAAGCTTTCTTT. The V call is TRBV25-1, the J call TRBJ1-1; D not certain. Trimming pared 1 base from V and 5 bases from J, leaving 8 bases between. Germline assignment: CDR1 MGHDK and CDR2 SYGVNS. The CDR3 is 13 residues long.

This clone appeared a single time. V is TRBV12-3 or TRBV12-4 and J is TRBJ1-1; D not certain. This CDR3 is 13 amino acids long. The V end was cut by 6 bases, the J end by 2 bases, with 10 bases between. The CDR3 DNA follows: TGTGCCAGCAGGTTGGGCACCAACACTGAAGCTTTCTTT. Amino acids: CASRLGTNTEAFF.

The chain couples TRBV21-1 to TRBJ1-2; TRBD1, the table's D call, was not compared with the DNA. TRBV21-1 corresponds to a pseudogene. This CDR3 comprises 14 residues. The DNA of the CDR3 is TGTGCCAGCAGCAAAGATAGGGACACCTATGGCTACACCTTC. Its protein is CASSKDRDTYGYTF.

Only a few counts were recorded for this clone. In nucleotides, the CDR3 is TGTGCCACCAGCAGGGACCGGACGGGGGGGAATGAGCAGTTCTTC. It translates to CATSRDRTGGNEQFF. The rearrangement links TRBV15 to TRBJ2-1, with 8 bases fitting TRBD2. Losses at the gene ends were 3 bases for V and 7 bases for J; bases not matched to a gene: 8. The CDR3 sequence is 15 residues long. Germline CDR1 and CDR2: LNHNV and YYDKDF (reference sequence).

J is TRBJ1-3 and V is TRBV5-1; TRBD1 is a possible D gene (6 bases). Germline CDR1 and CDR2: SGHRS and YFSETQ. V gave up 4 bases and J gave up 7 bases, with 18 bases separating them. This CDR3 region has 15 residues. The CDR3 DNA reads TGCGCCAGCAGCATCGGGGGGACATCGGCGAACACCATATATTTT. Amino acid sequence: CASSIGGTSANTIYF.

The chain links TRBV5-1 to TRBJ1-4, with 9 bases that match TRBD1. Trimming took 6 bases from V and 0 from J; bases not matched to a gene: 9. The germline V gene has CDR1 SGHRS and CDR2 YFSETQ. CDR3 length: 17 amino acids. As DNA, the CDR3 is TGCGCCAGCATGCTTACAAGACAGGGGGCAACTAATGAAAAACTGTTTTTT. Protein sequence: CASMLTRQGATNEKLFF.

V and J are TRBV10-3 and TRBJ2-2; perhaps TRBD1 as D (6 bases). The CDR3 totals 15 residues. The germline V gene has CDR1 ENHRY and CDR2 SYGVKD. Trimming took 2 bases from V and 6 from J, leaving 13 bases between them. Here the CDR3 DNA reads TGTGCCATCAGTGAGCCTTACAGGGTGGCCGGGGAGCTGTTTTTT. Amino acid sequence: CAISEPYRVAGELFF.

This chain links TRBV6-4 with TRBJ2-3; no reliable D call. Trimming stripped 5 bases from V and 5 bases from J, with 11 bases between. CDR1 and CDR2 (germline): MRHNA, SNTAGT. The CDR3 totals 13 residues. CDR3: CASSSHPGDTQYF. In nucleotides, the CDR3 is TGTGCCAGCAGTTCCCACCCCGGAGATACGCAGTATTTT.

The chain combines TRBV4-1 with TRBJ2-5; 13 positions match TRBD2. CDR1 is MGHRA, CDR2 YSYEKL, per germline. Germline trimming cut 4 bases from V and 5 bases from J; bases unmatched to any gene: 7. The CDR3 has 16 amino acids. For the CDR3, the DNA is TGCGCCAGCAGCCCCCAACTAGCGGGAGGGTGGGAGACCCAGTACTTC. This codes for CASSPQLAGGWETQYF.

The chain employs TRBV10-3 and TRBJ2-3, with unresolved D. Germline CDR1 reads ENHRY; CDR2 reads SYGVKD. This CDR3 region has 11 residues. V gave up 4 bases and J gave up 6 bases, with 5 bases separating them. The CDR3 DNA is TGTGCCATCAGTGCACGGGATACGCAGTATTTT. Its protein is CAISARDTQYF.